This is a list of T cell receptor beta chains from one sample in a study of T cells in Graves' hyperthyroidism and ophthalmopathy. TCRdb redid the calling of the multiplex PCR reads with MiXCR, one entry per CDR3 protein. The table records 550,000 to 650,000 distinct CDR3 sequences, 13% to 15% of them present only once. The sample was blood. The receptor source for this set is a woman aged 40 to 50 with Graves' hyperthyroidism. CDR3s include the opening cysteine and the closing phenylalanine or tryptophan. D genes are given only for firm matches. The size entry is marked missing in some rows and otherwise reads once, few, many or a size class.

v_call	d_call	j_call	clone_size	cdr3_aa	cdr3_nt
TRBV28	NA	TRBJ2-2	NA	CASIRGGGNLGELFF	TGTGCCAGCATCCGAGGGGGGGGGAACCTCGGGGAGCTGTTTTTT
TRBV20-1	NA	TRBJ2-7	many	CSARQAWSYEQYF	TGCAGTGCTAGACAGGCTTGGTCCTACGAGCAGTACTTC
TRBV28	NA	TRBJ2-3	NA	CASSLTAGITSTDTQYF	TGTGCCAGCAGTTTGACGGCGGGAATAACTAGCACAGATACGCAGTATTTT
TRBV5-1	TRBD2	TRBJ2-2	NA	CASSSGLAGVVTGELFF	TGCGCCAGCAGCTCGGGACTAGCGGGAGTCGTCACCGGGGAGCTGTTTTTT
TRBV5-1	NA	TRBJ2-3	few	CASSLVFADTQYF	TGCGCCAGCAGCTTGGTATTTGCAGATACGCAGTATTTT
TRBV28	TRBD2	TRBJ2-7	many	CASSTGLAGGGGSYEQYF	TGTGCCAGCAGTACAGGACTAGCGGGAGGGGGGGGCTCCTACGAGCAGTACTTC
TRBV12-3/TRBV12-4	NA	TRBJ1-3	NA	CASSADRTPGNTIYF	TGTGCCAGCAGTGCTGACAGAACCCCTGGAAACACCATATATTTT
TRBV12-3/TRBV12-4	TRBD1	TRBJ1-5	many	CASSVTGGSPQHF	TGTGCCAGCAGTGTGACAGGGGGCTCGCCCCAGCATTTT
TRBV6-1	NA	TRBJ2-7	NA	CASSSLGTAINEQYF	TGTGCCAGCAGCTCCCTCGGGACTGCCATCAACGAGCAGTACTTC
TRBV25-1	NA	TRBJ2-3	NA	CASSVEVTDTQYF	TGTGCCAGCAGTGTGGAGGTAACAGATACGCAGTATTTT
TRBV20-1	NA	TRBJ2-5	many	CSARGANQETQYF	TGCAGTGCTCGGGGAGCCAACCAAGAGACCCAGTACTTC
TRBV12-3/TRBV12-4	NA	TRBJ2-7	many	CASSLRDEQYF	TGTGCCAGCAGTTTGAGGGACGAGCAGTACTTC
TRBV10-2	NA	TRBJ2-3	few	CARGRNTQYF	TGCGCCAGAGGACGTAATACGCAGTATTTT
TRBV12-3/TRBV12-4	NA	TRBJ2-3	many	CASSPVGGRTDTQYF	TGTGCCAGCAGCCCGGTTGGGGGGCGCACAGATACGCAGTATTTT
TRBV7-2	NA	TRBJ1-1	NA	CASSLAQVSKEAFF	TGTGCCAGCAGCTTAGCCCAAGTTTCTAAAGAAGCTTTCTTT
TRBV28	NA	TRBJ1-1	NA	CASSLISGARAFF	TGTGCCAGCAGTTTAATATCGGGGGCGCGGGCTTTCTTT
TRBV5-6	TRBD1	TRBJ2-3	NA	CASSFRQGGGTQYF	TGTGCCAGCAGCTTCCGACAGGGCGGAGGCACGCAGTATTTT
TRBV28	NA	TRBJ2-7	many	CASSLRGTSYEQYF	TGTGCCAGCAGTTTAAGGGGCACGTCCTACGAGCAGTACTTC
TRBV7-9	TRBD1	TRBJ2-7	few	CASSPKGQGAREQYF	TGTGCCAGCAGCCCAAAGGGACAGGGGGCGCGGGAGCAGTACTTC
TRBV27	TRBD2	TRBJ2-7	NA	CASTKEGLAGAHEQYF	TGTGCCAGCACCAAAGAAGGACTAGCGGGAGCTCACGAGCAGTACTTC
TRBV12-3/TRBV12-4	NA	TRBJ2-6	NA	CASRLDRRSGANVLTF	TGTGCCAGCAGGCTGGACAGACGCTCTGGGGCCAACGTCCTGACTTTC
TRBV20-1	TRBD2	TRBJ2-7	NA	CSAKGTSGLNEQYF	TGCAGTGCGAAAGGGACTAGCGGGCTAAACGAGCAGTACTTC
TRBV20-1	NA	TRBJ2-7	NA	CSARANRMGYEQYF	TGCAGTGCTAGAGCAAACAGGATGGGCTACGAGCAGTACTTC
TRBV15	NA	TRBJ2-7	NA	CATSTRGNNNEQYF	TGTGCCACCAGCACCCGGGGGAACAATAACGAGCAGTACTTC
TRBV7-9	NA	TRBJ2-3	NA	CASSLGAGRDTQYF	TGTGCCAGCAGCTTAGGCGCAGGGCGCGATACGCAGTATTTT
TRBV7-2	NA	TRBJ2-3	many	CASSFQSSSTDTQYF	TGTGCCAGCAGCTTCCAGAGTTCTTCCACAGATACGCAGTATTTT
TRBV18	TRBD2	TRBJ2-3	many	CASSPPLAGGSTDTQYF	TGTGCCAGCTCACCACCCCTAGCGGGAGGGTCCACAGATACGCAGTATTTT
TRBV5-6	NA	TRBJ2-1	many	CASSLSLTSRNEQFF	TGTGCCAGCAGCTTGTCCTTGACCTCACGGAATGAGCAGTTCTTC